This TCR beta chain was recorded in a study of regulatory T cells in long-lasting Graves disease. Looking at the study overall: Persistent cases were those of Graves' disease that involved over 5 years of antithyroid drugs with positive TSH receptor antibodies.

Study observations and caveats: Persistent cases of Graves' showed reduced TCR diversity relative to newly diagnosed patients. Whereas 1,000 or so public clonotypes were shared by new patients, persistent patients shared more, at around 2,700.

Notes on this clonotype: The antigen is unknown.

The time point denotes: persistent/refractory GD, antithyroid drugs over 5 years with positive TRAb. Extracted PBMC RNA gave rise to the TCR library. V lost 6 bases, J lost 3 bases, and 7 bases stayed unmatched. Germline lookup yields CDR1 MDHEN and CDR2 SYDVKM. The CDR3 sequence is 15 residues long. Arm-PCR with iRepertoire HTBI primers amplified the CDR3 regions for these TCR beta libraries. TCRdb processed the multiplex PCR reads anew with MiXCR; each CDR3 protein has one entry. The sample yields a few hundred thousand distinct CDR3 sequences, around 24% seen once. V is TRBV28 and J is TRBJ1-2; 10 nucleotides match TRBD1. The clonotype comes from a female donor with Graves disease. Source: peripheral blood mononuclear cells (PBMCs), taken when the disease was refractory, from a patient treated with antithyroid drugs. The CDR3 reads CASSSRQGADYGYTF. The CDR3, as DNA: TGTGCCAGCAGCTCGAGACAGGGGGCCGACTATGGCTACACCTTC.